This T cell receptor (beta chain) was identified during a study of T cell changes during pregnancy in multiple sclerosis. Sequenced by immunoSEQ multiplex PCR; TCRdb stores in-frame clones only, minus some. The table includes tens of thousands of clones, 90% detected once. The receptor's source is a female donor with multiple sclerosis, enrolled in a pregnancy study. The input for sequencing was CD8+ T cells from peripheral blood mononuclear cells, taken before pregnancy.

CDR3 region: CASSSRLAGWDETQYF. Written as DNA, the CDR3 is TGTGCCAGCAGCTCCCGACTAGCGGGGTGGGATGAGACCCAGTACTTC. The J gene is TRBJ2-5, the V gene TRBV5-6; 11 nucleotides match TRBD2. The CDR3 has 16 amino acids. With V trimmed by 3 bases and J by 5 bases, 9 bases remained unmatched. Germline values: CDR1 SGHDT, CDR2 YYEEEE.